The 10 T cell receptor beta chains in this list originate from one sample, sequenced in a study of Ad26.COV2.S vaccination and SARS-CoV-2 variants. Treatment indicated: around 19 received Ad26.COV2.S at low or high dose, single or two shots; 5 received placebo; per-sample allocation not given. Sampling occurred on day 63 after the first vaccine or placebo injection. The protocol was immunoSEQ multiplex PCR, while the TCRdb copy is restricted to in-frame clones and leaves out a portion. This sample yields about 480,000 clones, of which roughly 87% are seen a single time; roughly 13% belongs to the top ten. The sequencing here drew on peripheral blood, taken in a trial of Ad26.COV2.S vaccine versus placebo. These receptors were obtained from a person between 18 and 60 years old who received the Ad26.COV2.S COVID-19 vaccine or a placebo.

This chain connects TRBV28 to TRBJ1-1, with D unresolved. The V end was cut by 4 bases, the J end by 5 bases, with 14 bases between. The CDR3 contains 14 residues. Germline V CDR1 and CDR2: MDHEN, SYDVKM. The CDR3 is CASSYRRQWTEAFF. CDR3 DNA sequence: TGTGCCAGCAGTTACAGACGGCAGTGGACTGAAGCTTTCTTT.

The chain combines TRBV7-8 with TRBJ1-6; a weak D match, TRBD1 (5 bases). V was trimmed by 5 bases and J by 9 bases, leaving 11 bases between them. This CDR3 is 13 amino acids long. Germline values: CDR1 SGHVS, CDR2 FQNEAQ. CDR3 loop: CASSGRQFSPLHF. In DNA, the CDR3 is TGTGCCAGCAGCGGACGACAGTTTTCACCCCTCCACTTT.

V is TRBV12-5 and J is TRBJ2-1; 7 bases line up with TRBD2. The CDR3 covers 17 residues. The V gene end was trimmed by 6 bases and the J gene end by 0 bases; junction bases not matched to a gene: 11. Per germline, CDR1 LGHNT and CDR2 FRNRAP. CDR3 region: CASGWVSRGSSYNEQFF. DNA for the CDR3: TGTGCTAGTGGCTGGGTATCCCGCGGGAGCTCCTACAATGAGCAGTTCTTC. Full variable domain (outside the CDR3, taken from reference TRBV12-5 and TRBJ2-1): DARVTQTPRHKVTEMGQEVTMRCQPILGHNTVFWYRQTMMQGLELLAYFRNRAPLDDSGMPKDRFSAEMPDATLATLKIQPSEPRDSAVYFCASGWVSRGSSYNEQFFGPGTRLTVL.

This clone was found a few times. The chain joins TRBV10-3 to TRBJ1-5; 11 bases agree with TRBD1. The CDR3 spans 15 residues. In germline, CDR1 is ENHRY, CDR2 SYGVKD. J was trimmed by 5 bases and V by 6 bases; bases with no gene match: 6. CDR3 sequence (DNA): TGTGCCATCAGCCCGGACAGGGGGCAGGATCAGCCCCAGCATTTT. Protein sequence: CAISPDRGQDQPQHF.

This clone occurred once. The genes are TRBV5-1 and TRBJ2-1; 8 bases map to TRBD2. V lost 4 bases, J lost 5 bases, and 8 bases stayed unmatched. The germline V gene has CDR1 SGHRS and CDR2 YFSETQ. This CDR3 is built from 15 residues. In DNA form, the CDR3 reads TGCGCCAGCAGCCGCAAGCGGGAGAGGAACAATGAGCAGTTCTTC. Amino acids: CASSRKRERNNEQFF.

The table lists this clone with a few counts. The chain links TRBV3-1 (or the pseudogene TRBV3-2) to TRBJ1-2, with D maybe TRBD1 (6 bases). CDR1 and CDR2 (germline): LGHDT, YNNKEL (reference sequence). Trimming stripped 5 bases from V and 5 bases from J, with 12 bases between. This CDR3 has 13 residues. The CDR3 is CASSRGEPYGYTF. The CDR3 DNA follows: TGTGCCAGCAGCAGGGGGGAGCCTTATGGCTACACCTTC.

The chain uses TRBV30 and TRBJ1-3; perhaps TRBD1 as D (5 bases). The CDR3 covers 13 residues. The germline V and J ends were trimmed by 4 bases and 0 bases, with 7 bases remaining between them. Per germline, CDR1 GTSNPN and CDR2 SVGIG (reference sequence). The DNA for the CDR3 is TGTGCCTGGATCAGGGACTCTGGAAACACCATATATTTT. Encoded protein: CAWIRDSGNTIYF. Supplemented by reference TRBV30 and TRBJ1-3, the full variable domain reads SQTIHQWPATLVQPVGSPLSLECTVEGTSNPNLYWYRQAAGRGLQLLFYSVGIGQISSEVPQNLSASRPQDRQFILSSKKLLLSDSGFYLCAWIRDSGNTIYFGEGSWLTVV.

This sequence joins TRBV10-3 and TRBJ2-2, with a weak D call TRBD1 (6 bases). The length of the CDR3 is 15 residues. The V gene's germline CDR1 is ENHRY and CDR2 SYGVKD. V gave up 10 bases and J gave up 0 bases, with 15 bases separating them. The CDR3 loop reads CATNDRIANTGELFF. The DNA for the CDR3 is TGTGCCACCAACGACAGGATCGCGAACACCGGGGAGCTGTTTTTT.

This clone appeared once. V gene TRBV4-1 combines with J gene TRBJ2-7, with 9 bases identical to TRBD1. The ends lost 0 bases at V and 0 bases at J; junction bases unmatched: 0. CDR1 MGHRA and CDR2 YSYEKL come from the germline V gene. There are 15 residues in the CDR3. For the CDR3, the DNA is TGCGCCAGCAGCCAAGAGGGACAGGGCTCCTACGAGCAGTACTTC. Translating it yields CASSQEGQGSYEQYF.

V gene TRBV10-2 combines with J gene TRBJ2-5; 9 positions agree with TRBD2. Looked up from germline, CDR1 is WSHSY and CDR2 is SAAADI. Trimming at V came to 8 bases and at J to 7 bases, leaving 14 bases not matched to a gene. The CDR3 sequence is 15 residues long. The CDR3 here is CASRPPGGRVGTQYF. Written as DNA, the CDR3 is TGCGCCAGCCGGCCCCCTGGCGGGAGGGTGGGGACCCAGTACTTC.